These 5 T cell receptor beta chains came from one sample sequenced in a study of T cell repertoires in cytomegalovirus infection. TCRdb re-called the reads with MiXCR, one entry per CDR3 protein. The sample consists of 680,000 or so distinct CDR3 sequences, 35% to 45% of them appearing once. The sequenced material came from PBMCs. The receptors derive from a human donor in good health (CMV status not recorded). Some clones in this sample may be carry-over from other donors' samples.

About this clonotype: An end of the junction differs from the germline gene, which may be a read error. The CDR3 loop is CASSQVPAGAANEKLFF. CDR3 coding DNA: TGTGCCAGCAGCCAAGTTCCTGCGGGGGCAGCCAATGAAAAACTTTTTTTT. The chain carries TRBV4-1 and TRBJ1-4, with TRBD1 as a possible D gene (6 bases). This CDR3 has 17 residues. Germline CDR1 is MGHRA and CDR2 is YSYEKL.

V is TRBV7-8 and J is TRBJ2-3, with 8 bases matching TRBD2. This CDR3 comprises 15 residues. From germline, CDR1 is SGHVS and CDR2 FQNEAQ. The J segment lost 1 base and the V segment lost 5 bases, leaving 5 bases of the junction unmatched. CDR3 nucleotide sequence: TGTGCCAGCAGCGCCGGGACTAGTCGCACAGATACGCAGTATTTT. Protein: CASSAGTSRTDTQYF.

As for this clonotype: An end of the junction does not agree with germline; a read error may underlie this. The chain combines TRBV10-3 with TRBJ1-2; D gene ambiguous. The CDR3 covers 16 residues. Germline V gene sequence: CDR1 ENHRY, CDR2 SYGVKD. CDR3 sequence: CAISAVVASANYGFTF. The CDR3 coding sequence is TGTGCCATCAGTGCAGTCGTTGCCAGCGCTAACTATGGCTTCACCTTC.

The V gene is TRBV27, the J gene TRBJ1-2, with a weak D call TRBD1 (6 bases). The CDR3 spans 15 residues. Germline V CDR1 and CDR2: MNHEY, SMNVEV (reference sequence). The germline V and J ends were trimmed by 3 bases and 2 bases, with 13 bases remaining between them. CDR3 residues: CASSFLGQTNYGYTF. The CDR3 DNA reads TGTGCCAGCAGTTTTCTAGGACAGACCAACTATGGCTACACCTTC.

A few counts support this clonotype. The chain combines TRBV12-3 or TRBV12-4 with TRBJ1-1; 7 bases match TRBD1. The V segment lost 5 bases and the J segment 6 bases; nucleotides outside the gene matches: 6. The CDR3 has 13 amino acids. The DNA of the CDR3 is TGTGCCAGCAGTCGACAGGGCTTCGCTGAAGCTTTCTTT. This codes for CASSRQGFAEAFF.